This record covers a single T cell receptor (beta chain). The antigen is unknown. These data come from a study of Ad26.COV2.S vaccination and SARS-CoV-2 variants. Study in general: Once or twice, 56 days apart, Ad26.COV2.S was delivered intramuscularly.

Only in-frame clones appear in the TCRdb table, and some are missing; sequencing was by immunoSEQ multiplex PCR. The sample yields hundreds of thousands of clones, approximately 86% seen once. Points from the study as a whole: Vaccine recipients posted higher spike-specific TCR breadth than their placebo counterparts. Analyses that measured TCR breadth and depth may have underestimated total T cell responses.

Germline CDR1 SEHNR, CDR2 FQNEAQ (reference sequence). Between the trimmed V and J ends, which lost 5 bases and 3 bases, there was a span of 10 bases. This CDR3 has 14 residues. As to treatment: around 19 received Ad26.COV2.S at low or high dose, single or two shots; roughly five received placebo; per-sample allocation not given. All samples were drawn on day 63, counting from the first vaccine or placebo injection. The donor was a Boston adult aged 18-55 years. This chain connects TRBV7-9 to TRBJ2-2; D is possibly TRBD2 (6 bases). This material consisted of peripheral blood, taken in a trial of Ad26.COV2.S vaccine versus placebo. This TCR was recovered from a person between 18 and 65 years old who received the Ad26.COV2.S COVID-19 vaccine or a placebo. The CDR3 DNA reads as TGTGCCAGCAGCGGTCGGAGGGACACCGGGGAGCTGTTTTTT. As protein: CASSGRRDTGELFF.